A single sample is the source of the 25 T cell receptor beta chains below, sequenced in a study of blood T cell repertoires in COVID-19. Clones were sequenced by immunoSEQ multiplex PCR, and TCRdb holds only the in-frame ones, with some missing. The table records about 180,000 clones, less than 90% of them present only once. Material: peripheral blood. The origin of the receptors is a woman between 65 and 79 years old with COVID-19, enrolled during active disease.

The chain joins TRBV28 to TRBJ2-1; D is ambiguous. This CDR3 region has 13 residues. The V and J ends lost 7 bases and 1 base respectively, with 8 bases between them. Germline V gene lookup returns CDR1 MDHEN and CDR2 SYDVKM. This chain's CDR3 is CASIGPSYNEQFF. DNA for the CDR3: TGTGCCAGCATTGGCCCGTCCTACAATGAGCAGTTCTTC.

V gene TRBV30 combines with J gene TRBJ1-1; 8 bases are shared with TRBD1. CDR3 length equals 14 residues. V was pared by 4 bases and J by 3 bases, with 7 bases of the junction left unmatched. CDR1 and CDR2 (germline): GTSNPN, SVGIG (reference sequence). This chain's CDR3 is CAWTKDRVDTEAFF. DNA of the CDR3: TGTGCCTGGACCAAGGACAGGGTAGACACTGAAGCTTTCTTT.

V and J are TRBV6-1 and TRBJ2-7; 13 bases are a match to TRBD2. Per the germline V gene, CDR1 is MNHNS and CDR2 is SASEGT. The CDR3 totals 17 residues. The trim removed 0 bases at V and 4 bases at J, leaving 6 bases unmatched. Here the CDR3 reads CASSEAHWGLAGYEQYF. CDR3 sequence (DNA): TGTGCCAGCAGTGAAGCCCATTGGGGACTAGCGGGATACGAGCAGTACTTC.

This clone has just a few counts. The V and J genes are TRBV5-1 and TRBJ2-1, with 7 bases that match TRBD2. V lost 0 bases and J lost 0; bases outside the gene matches: 3. The V gene's germline CDR1 is SGHRS and CDR2 YFSETQ. This CDR3 region has 16 residues. The CDR3 bases are TGCGCCAGCAGCTTGGGGGGAGGGAGCTCCTACAATGAGCAGTTCTTC. Its protein is CASSLGGGSSYNEQFF. Supplemented by reference TRBV5-1 and TRBJ2-1, the full variable domain reads KAGVTQTPRYLIKTRGQQVTLSCSPISGHRSVSWYQQTPGQGLQFLFEYFSETQRNKGNFPGRFSGRQFSNSRSEMNVSTLELGDSALYLCASSLGGGSSYNEQFFGPGTRLTVL.

V is TRBV7-6 and J is TRBJ2-1; 10 bases are a match to TRBD2. The CDR3 spans 17 residues. Germline trimming cut 1 base from V and 0 bases from J; bases unmatched to any gene: 3. Germline V gene data show CDR1 as SGHVS and CDR2 as FNYEAQ. The CDR3 DNA reads as TGTGCCAGCAGCTTAGAAGCTAGCGGGAGCTCCTACAATGAGCAGTTCTTC. It translates to CASSLEASGSSYNEQFF.

CDR3 nucleotide sequence: TGTGCCACCAGTGATTCTCGTGTGGGGGCGCGAGAGACCCAGTACTTC. This sequence encodes CATSDSRVGARETQYF. This sequence joins TRBV24-1 and TRBJ2-5; perhaps TRBD1 as D (6 bases). Per the germline V gene, CDR1 is KGHDR and CDR2 is SFDVKD. The CDR3 is made up of 16 amino acids. Trimming took 2 bases from V and 4 from J, leaving 16 bases between them.

The chain links TRBV28 to TRBJ1-5; TRBD1 is a possible D gene (5 bases). V shed 2 bases and J shed 2 bases, with 10 bases lying between them. Germline-derived CDR1 and CDR2 are MDHEN and SYDVKM. CDR3 size: 15 residues. CDR3 nucleotide sequence: TGTGCCAGCAGTTTAATCGCCAGGGGCAATCAGCCCCAGCATTTT. This sequence encodes CASSLIARGNQPQHF.

This chain links TRBV9 with TRBJ2-7; D is undetermined. The CDR3 length is 18 residues. The germline CDR1 and CDR2 sequences are SGDLS and YYNGEE. V lost 0 bases and J 0 bases, leaving 19 bases between the germline ends. The CDR3 reads CASSVGDSNAEISYEQYF. In DNA, the CDR3 is TGTGCCAGCAGCGTAGGCGATAGCAATGCCGAAATCTCCTACGAGCAGTACTTC.

Regarding this clone: The same CDR3 also results from other DNA sequences found in this sample. This chain connects TRBV7-2 to TRBJ2-3; D perhaps matches TRBD2 (5 bases). Trimming took off 2 bases at V and 0 bases at J, with 9 bases between the two ends. From germline, CDR1 is SGHTA and CDR2 FQGNSA. The CDR3 covers 15 residues. CDR3 sequence (DNA): TGTGCCAGCAGCTTATTAGGCGGGAGCACAGATACGCAGTATTTT. It is translated as CASSLLGGSTDTQYF.

The chain combines TRBV19 with TRBJ2-2; 11 bases are shared with TRBD1. Germline trimming cut 5 bases from V and 7 bases from J; bases unmatched to any gene: 9. The length of the CDR3 is 16 residues. Germline assignment: CDR1 LNHDA and CDR2 SQIVND (reference sequence). The DNA for the CDR3 is TGTGCCAGTAGTTCCGGGACAGGGGGGGTAGGCGGGGAGCTGTTTTTT. It is translated as CASSSGTGGVGGELFF.

This clone has just a few counts. This chain connects TRBV3-1 (or the pseudogene TRBV3-2) to TRBJ1-5; 7 nucleotides match TRBD1. Losses at the gene ends were 4 bases for V and 8 bases for J; bases not matched to a gene: 5. CDR3 length: 13 amino acids. The germline gives CDR1 LGHDT, CDR2 YNNKEL (reference sequence). CDR3: CASSRNTGEPQHF. The CDR3 DNA is TGTGCCAGCAGCCGCAACACAGGGGAGCCCCAGCATTTT.

As regards this clone: Other DNA sequences in the sample encode the same CDR3. The rearrangement links TRBV9 to TRBJ1-1; D perhaps matches TRBD1 (5 bases). Germline V gene sequence: CDR1 SGDLS, CDR2 YYNGEE. This CDR3 is built from 14 residues. The ends were cut back, 0 bases at V and 4 bases at J, with 10 bases in the middle. The chain's CDR3 is CASSVAGGSTEAFF. CDR3 nucleotide sequence: TGTGCCAGCAGCGTAGCCGGGGGAAGCACTGAAGCTTTCTTT.

The chain carries TRBV10-3 and TRBJ1-1, with no clear D. CDR1 is ENHRY, CDR2 SYGVKD, per germline. This CDR3 comprises 13 residues. V was cut by 6 bases and J by 1 base, with 9 bases left in between. The CDR3 coding sequence is TGTGCCATCAGCCAGGCCTCGAACACTGAAGCTTTCTTT. Translating gives CAISQASNTEAFF.

This clone was recorded once. The gene calls are TRBV14 and TRBJ2-6; 8 bases line up with TRBD2. The V and J ends lost 1 base and 4 bases, in that order; junction bases with no gene match: 9. Germline V gene lookup returns CDR1 SGHDN and CDR2 FVKESK. The CDR3 extends over 18 amino acids. The DNA of the CDR3 is TGTGCCAGCAGCCAAGGTCGGGGGGGTCCCCCCGGGGCCAACGTCCTGACTTTC. Translating it yields CASSQGRGGPPGANVLTF. Together with reference TRBV14 and TRBJ2-6, the CDR3 gives the full variable domain: EAGVTQFPSHSVIEKGQTVTLRCDPISGHDNLYWYRRVMGKEIKFLLHFVKESKQDESGMPNNRFLAERTGGTYSTLKVQPAELEDSGVYFCASSQGRGGPPGANVLTFGAGSRLTVL.

This clone occurred a few times. The rearrangement links TRBV2 to TRBJ1-6; D is possibly TRBD1 (5 bases). Germline assignment: CDR1 SNHLY and CDR2 FYNNEI. Trimming left V 6 bases short and J 2 bases short, with 8 bases between. This CDR3 has 14 residues. The CDR3 DNA is TGTGCCAGCAGCCAGACAGCCTATAATTCACCCCTCCACTTT. This gives the protein CASSQTAYNSPLHF.

The chain uses TRBV2 and TRBJ1-3, with 8 positions matching TRBD1. This CDR3 has 13 residues. Germline-derived CDR1 and CDR2 are SNHLY and FYNNEI. Losses at the gene ends were 7 bases for V and 11 bases for J; bases not matched to a gene: 10. The CDR3 DNA reads TGTGCCAGCATGGGGACAGGCGGAGGGCCCATATATTTT. Its translation is CASMGTGGGPIYF. The whole variable domain, filled in from reference TRBV2 and TRBJ1-3, reads EPEVTQTPSHQVTQMGQEVILRCVPISNHLYFYWYRQILGQKVEFLVSFYNNEISEKSEIFDDQFSVERPDGSNFTLKIRSTKLEDSAMYFCASMGTGGGPIYFGEGSWLTVV.

The gene calls are TRBV28 and TRBJ1-1; no firm D call. V was clipped by 11 bases and J by 4 bases, with 14 bases between them. Germline values: CDR1 MDHEN, CDR2 SYDVKM. The CDR3 runs to 12 residues. CDR3 DNA: TGTGCCTCAAAACTCGGGTTCACTGAAGCTTTCTTT. Its protein is CASKLGFTEAFF.

This chain's CDR3 is CASSLRDRGTPGMELFF. In nucleotides, the CDR3 is TGTGCCAGCAGCTTAAGAGACAGGGGTACACCGGGAATGGAGCTGTTTTTT. This chain uses TRBV7-2 with TRBJ2-2; 8 bases are shared with TRBD1. Germline CDR1 SGHTA, CDR2 FQGNSA. This CDR3 contains 17 residues. V shed 2 bases and J 10 bases; nucleotides not matched to a gene: 15.

This clone was seen only once. The CDR3 here is CASSPYGSGANVLTF. CDR3 nucleotides: TGTGCCAGCTCACCTTACGGGTCTGGGGCCAACGTCCTGACTTTC. The chain carries TRBV18 and TRBJ2-6; D gene uncertain. V shed 3 bases and J shed 1 base, with 7 bases lying between them. CDR1 is KGHSH, CDR2 LQKENI, per germline. The CDR3 spans 15 residues.

V gene TRBV9 combines with J gene TRBJ1-1, with 9 bases lining up with TRBD1. The length of the CDR3 is 14 residues. CDR1 is SGDLS and CDR2 is YYNGEE in the germline V gene. Germline trimming cut 4 bases from V and 3 bases from J; bases unmatched to any gene: 4. The CDR3 sequence: CASSLDRGDTEAFF. The CDR3 region has the DNA TGTGCCAGCAGCCTGGACAGGGGCGACACTGAAGCTTTCTTT.

The gene calls are TRBV7-8 and TRBJ2-5; 10 nucleotides match TRBD2. Germline V gene lookup returns CDR1 SGHVS and CDR2 FQNEAQ. The CDR3 is 15 amino acids. J was trimmed by 5 bases and V by 5 bases; bases with no gene match: 8. Written as DNA, the CDR3 is TGTGCCAGCAGCCAAAGACTAGCGGGTCCGGAGACCCAGTACTTC. This gives the protein CASSQRLAGPETQYF.

The rearrangement links TRBV28 to TRBJ2-6; the match to TRBD2 covers 8 bases. Germline values: CDR1 MDHEN, CDR2 SYDVKM. The CDR3 runs 15 residues. J lost 2 bases, V lost 8 bases, and 5 bases had no gene match. CDR3 in amino acids: CASSGGSAGANVLTF. CDR3 sequence (DNA): TGTGCCAGCTCGGGGGGGAGCGCTGGGGCCAACGTCCTGACTTTC.

The V and J genes are TRBV7-8 and TRBJ2-2, with D hard to call. This CDR3 spans 13 amino acids. The V gene lost 5 bases and the J gene lost 6 bases, with 10 bases spanning the gap. CDR1 and CDR2 (germline): SGHVS, FQNEAQ. The DNA for the CDR3 is TGTGCCAGCAGCCCCCCTCCCCCCGGGGAGCTGTTTTTT. This gives the protein CASSPPPPGELFF.

The chain uses TRBV27 and TRBJ1-2; weak D call: TRBD1 (6 bases). The germline V and J ends were trimmed by 3 bases and 4 bases, with 15 bases remaining between them. CDR1 is MNHEY, CDR2 SMNVEV, per germline (reference sequence). This CDR3 has 15 residues. CDR3 bases: TGTGCCAGCAGTTTGCGATGGGACACTACCTATGGCTACACCTTC. Its translation: CASSLRWDTTYGYTF.

Points on this clone: This sample also contains other DNA sequences that code for the same CDR3. V usage is TRBV9 and J usage is TRBJ2-2; D is perhaps TRBD1 (5 bases). The CDR3 spans 15 residues. V was shortened by 0 bases and J by 3 bases, with 9 bases between the two germline ends. Germline V lookup: CDR1 SGDLS, CDR2 YYNGEE. The CDR3 sequence is CASSVAGRDTGELFF. The CDR3 region has the DNA TGTGCCAGCAGCGTAGCGGGCAGGGACACCGGGGAGCTGTTTTTT.